Listed below are T cell receptor beta chains from one sample, sequenced in a study of blood T cell repertoires in COVID-19. Clones were read by immunoSEQ multiplex PCR, and TCRdb kept only the in-frame ones, dropping some. The sample lists 200,000 to 250,000 clones; around 88% were seen once. Sequenced material: peripheral blood. These receptors were collected from a man older than 75 with acute or convalescent COVID-19. Each CDR3 is given with its conserved first and last residue. A D gene is named only where the DNA matches it firmly. Part of the rows lack a size; the others show once, few, many or a class for expanded clones.

DNA,CDR3,V,D,J,size
TGTGCCAGCAGCCCCGGACTCAGGAACACTGAAGCTTTCTTT,CASSPGLRNTEAFF,TRBV7-9,NA,TRBJ1-1,NA
TGTGCCAGCAGGGGGATGGGCGGGAAGAACACCGGGGAGCTGTTTTTT,CASRGMGGKNTGELFF,TRBV7-2,NA,TRBJ2-2,NA
TGTGCCAGCAGCCCTCTAAGTCGCCTGGAGACCCAGTACTTC,CASSPLSRLETQYF,TRBV5-5,NA,TRBJ2-5,NA
TGTGCCAGCAGCTCCCCAGGACAGATTGAGCAGTTCTTC,CASSSPGQIEQFF,TRBV11-3,NA,TRBJ2-1,NA
TGTGCCAGCACACAGGGGAGTCCCAATCAGCCCCAGCATTTT,CASTQGSPNQPQHF,TRBV2,TRBD1,TRBJ1-5,few
TGCGCCAGCAGCTTCGCAGATACGCAGTATTTT,CASSFADTQYF,TRBV5-1,NA,TRBJ2-3,NA
TGTGCCAGCAGTTTAGGGGCTCGGCAGGGCACTGAAGCTTTCTTT,CASSLGARQGTEAFF,TRBV27,NA,TRBJ1-1,NA
TGTGCCAGCAGTTACCGTGGGGGCGAAGGTGAAAAACTGTTTTTT,CASSYRGGEGEKLFF,TRBV6-6,NA,TRBJ1-4,NA
TGTGCCAGCAGTTATCCCAGCGGGAGAAGCACAGATACGCAGTATTTT,CASSYPSGRSTDTQYF,TRBV6-6,TRBD2,TRBJ2-3,NA
TGTGCCAGCAGTCCCGAACCGACAGGGGGCGGGGGCTACACCTTC,CASSPEPTGGGGYTF,TRBV27,TRBD1,TRBJ1-2,once
TGTGCCAGCAGCGAGACAGGAGCTAGCACAGATACGCAGTATTTT,CASSETGASTDTQYF,TRBV9,NA,TRBJ2-3,few
TGTGCCAGTAGCAGGACAGGGATGAACGAAAAACTGTTTTTT,CASSRTGMNEKLFF,TRBV19,TRBD1,TRBJ1-4,NA
TGTGCCAGCAGCCCAAAAAGGACAGGGGGAGTAGAGACCCAGTACTTC,CASSPKRTGGVETQYF,TRBV5-4,TRBD1,TRBJ2-5,once
TGTGCCAGTGGGGGGACAGGGGGCCCCTACGAGCAGTACTTC,CASGGTGGPYEQYF,TRBV6-5,TRBD1,TRBJ2-7,NA
TGTGCCAGCAGTTCCAGACTCGGGGAGCGCACTGAAGCTTTCTTT,CASSSRLGERTEAFF,TRBV6-2/TRBV6-3,NA,TRBJ1-1,NA
TGTGCCAGCAGTTACGGGACAGGGCGAGTCGAGCAGTACTTC,CASSYGTGRVEQYF,TRBV6-5,TRBD1,TRBJ2-7,NA
TGTGCCAGCAGTTTACTGTCGAATGAGCAGTTCTTC,CASSLLSNEQFF,TRBV28,NA,TRBJ2-1,NA
TGTGCCAGCAGTCGGGACAGCGGAAATCAGCCCCAGCATTTT,CASSRDSGNQPQHF,TRBV2,TRBD1,TRBJ1-5,NA
TGCGCCAGCAGTCTTGGGACAGCCCATTCCTGTTATAATTCACCCCTCCACTTT,CASSLGTAHSCYNSPLHF,TRBV10-1,TRBD1,TRBJ1-6,NA
TGTGCCAGCAGCTTAATCGAGGGTGTGCCTGAAGCTTTCTTT,CASSLIEGVPEAFF,TRBV11-3,NA,TRBJ1-1,few
TGTGCCAGCAGCATAGACGACAGGGTTGGTTCACCCCTCCACTTT,CASSIDDRVGSPLHF,TRBV9,TRBD1,TRBJ1-6,NA
TGTGCCAGCAGTAGCCCCTATGGCTACACCTTC,CASSSPYGYTF,TRBV6-5,NA,TRBJ1-2,NA
TGTGCCAGCAGTGGTACTGCCCTCCCGGGCGGGGAGCTGTTTTTT,CASSGTALPGGELFF,TRBV11-2,NA,TRBJ2-2,NA
TGCGCCAGCAGCTTGGATCGGGGTGGGGAGACCCAGTACTTC,CASSLDRGGETQYF,TRBV5-1,NA,TRBJ2-5,NA
TGTGCCAGTAGTACAACCGGGACAGGGTATCAGCCCCAGCATTTT,CASSTTGTGYQPQHF,TRBV19,TRBD1,TRBJ1-5,few
TGTGCCAGCAGCCCGCGGACAGTACCCCAAGAGACCCAGTACTTC,CASSPRTVPQETQYF,TRBV9,NA,TRBJ2-5,NA
TGTGCCAGCTGGGCGGGAGAGTTTGGTGAGCAGTTCTTC,CASWAGEFGEQFF,TRBV28,TRBD2,TRBJ2-1,NA
TGTGCCAGCAGCCCGGACGGCGGGAGGGCCTTTAATGAGCAGTTCTTC,CASSPDGGRAFNEQFF,TRBV5-4,TRBD2,TRBJ2-1,NA
TGTGCCAGCAGTGACGGACATAGCACAGATACGCAGTATTTT,CASSDGHSTDTQYF,TRBV6-4,NA,TRBJ2-3,NA
TGTGCCAGCAGTTTATCTGGACAGCCTAATTCACCCCTCCACTTT,CASSLSGQPNSPLHF,TRBV27,NA,TRBJ1-6,NA
TGTGCCAGCAGCTTGGGGACAGGGAGTCTCGGAAACACCATATATTTT,CASSLGTGSLGNTIYF,TRBV5-4,TRBD1,TRBJ1-3,NA
TGCGCCAGCAGCTTGGACGGGACAGGCGGCGGCGAGCAGTACTTC,CASSLDGTGGGEQYF,TRBV5-1,TRBD1,TRBJ2-7,few
TGTGCCAGCAGGCGGGACAGGGGGAACACCGGGGAGCTGTTTTTT,CASRRDRGNTGELFF,TRBV7-2,TRBD1,TRBJ2-2,NA
TGTGCCAGCAGTTACTACCCAGGGAGAAACACCATATATTTT,CASSYYPGRNTIYF,TRBV6-5,NA,TRBJ1-3,NA
TGTGCCAGCAGACCGGGGGGAGGGTTAGACAGTCAGTACTTC,CASRPGGGLDSQYF,TRBV2,TRBD2,TRBJ2-7,NA
TGCGCCAGCAGCCAAGATTGGCTCGGGGGCTCCTACGAGCAGTACTTC,CASSQDWLGGSYEQYF,TRBV4-3,NA,TRBJ2-7,NA
TGTGCCAGCAGCTCGGGACAGGTCAAGTCACCCCTCCACTTT,CASSSGQVKSPLHF,TRBV7-2,TRBD1,TRBJ1-6,NA
TGTGCCAGCACCTTAGACGCGGGAGGGCCTATTGAGCAGTTCTTC,CASTLDAGGPIEQFF,TRBV9,TRBD2,TRBJ2-1,NA
TGTGCCAGCGGGCAACATGAAGCTTTCTTT,CASGQHEAFF,TRBV28,NA,TRBJ1-1,NA
TGTGCCAGTAGGAACTTAGCGGGACAAGAGACCCAGTACTTC,CASRNLAGQETQYF,TRBV19,TRBD2,TRBJ2-5,NA
TGTGCCAGCAGCTCCTCGGGGCAGGGGTACTATGGCTACACCTTC,CASSSSGQGYYGYTF,TRBV28,NA,TRBJ1-2,NA
TGTGCCAGCAGTTACAACAGGGCCCTACTCGGGGAGCAGTACTTC,CASSYNRALLGEQYF,TRBV6-2/TRBV6-3,NA,TRBJ2-7,NA
TGTGCCAGCAGTTACGGCGACAGGGAAGGGAAGCAGTACTTC,CASSYGDREGKQYF,TRBV6-5,TRBD1,TRBJ2-7,NA
TGTGCCAGCAGCTTGGTTTGGGCCCTGGGAGGAGATAGCACAGATACGCAGTATTTT,CASSLVWALGGDSTDTQYF,TRBV7-9,NA,TRBJ2-3,NA
TGTGCCAGCAGTTACGCTGGACTAGTAAAGGAGGAGCTGTTTTTT,CASSYAGLVKEELFF,TRBV6-2/TRBV6-3,TRBD2,TRBJ2-2,NA
TGTGCCAGCAGCGTGGAGCGGGGCCCCACTAACTATGGCTACACCTTC,CASSVERGPTNYGYTF,TRBV9,NA,TRBJ1-2,NA
TGCGCCAGCAGTGATCCAGGATTCTCTGGAAACACCATATATTTT,CASSDPGFSGNTIYF,TRBV10-2,NA,TRBJ1-3,few
TGCGCCAGCAGCCACAACAGGGGGAGAGACACTGAAGCTTTCTTT,CASSHNRGRDTEAFF,TRBV4-1,TRBD1,TRBJ1-1,NA
TGTGCCAGCAGCGGACTAGCGGGATCCTACAATGAGCAGTTCTTC,CASSGLAGSYNEQFF,TRBV9,TRBD2,TRBJ2-1,NA
TGTGCCAGCAGTTACGTACAGGGGCCGAATTCACCCCTCCACTTT,CASSYVQGPNSPLHF,TRBV6-2/TRBV6-3,TRBD1,TRBJ1-6,NA
TGTGCCAGCACCCTGACAGGGGCTGGAAACACCATATATTTT,CASTLTGAGNTIYF,TRBV9,TRBD1,TRBJ1-3,NA
TGTGCCAGCACTCCACGGGACAGACCGCCCGGGGAGCTGTTTTTT,CASTPRDRPPGELFF,TRBV6-5,TRBD1,TRBJ2-2,NA
TGTGCCAGCCAGACTAGCGGGGGAGTCACAGATACGCAGTATTTT,CASQTSGGVTDTQYF,TRBV27,TRBD2,TRBJ2-3,NA
TGTGCCAGCAGCATGAGGACAGGGCATAACACTGAAGCTTTCTTT,CASSMRTGHNTEAFF,TRBV7-2,TRBD1,TRBJ1-1,NA
TGCGCCAGCAGCCAAGAAGCAAACAGTGCCAAAAACATTCAGTACTTC,CASSQEANSAKNIQYF,TRBV4-3,NA,TRBJ2-4,NA
TGCGCCAGCAGCCAAGTAGGTAGCGGGCTTTACAATGAGCAGTTCTTC,CASSQVGSGLYNEQFF,TRBV4-3,TRBD2,TRBJ2-1,NA
TGCGCCAGCAGCTTGGGGGGCAGCTACAATGAGCAGTTCTTC,CASSLGGSYNEQFF,TRBV5-1,NA,TRBJ2-1,once